This TCR beta chain was retrieved from a study of blood T cell repertoires in COVID-19. Germline CDR1 is MNHEY and CDR2 is SVGAGI. The CDR3 has 15 amino acids. The trim removed 4 bases at V and 3 bases at J, leaving 8 bases unmatched. The repertoire was sequenced with immunoSEQ multiplex PCR; TCRdb's copy has only in-frame clones and lacks some. The data contain roughly 230,000 clones, approximately 80% of them singletons. Sequencing input: peripheral blood. This TCR derives from a woman aged 45-60 years with acute or convalescent COVID-19. This chain links TRBV6-5 with TRBJ1-2; TRBD1 matches at 7 bases. In nucleotides, the CDR3 is TGTGCCAGCAGTTCCCCCCGCAGGGGGGACTATGGCTACACCTTC. Translating gives CASSSPRRGDYGYTF.